This passage covers 9 T cell receptor beta chains from one sample sequenced in a study of T cell responses to AZD1222 COVID-19 vaccine. Profiling relied on immunoSEQ multiplex PCR, and the TCRdb table lists in-frame clones only, not all of them. The top ten hold 2% to 2.5% of the sample, which has under 120,000 clones, 87% seen once. Sequenced here: peripheral blood, sampled 28 days after the second AZD1222 dose. Every receptor here comes from an adult who received the AZD1222 COVID-19 vaccine.

The J gene is TRBJ1-3, the V gene TRBV3-1 (or the pseudogene TRBV3-2); no firm D call. The V end lost 1 base, the J end lost 4 bases, and 5 bases lay between the germline ends. Germline CDR1 and CDR2: LGHDT and YNNKEL (reference sequence). The length of the CDR3 is 13 residues. As DNA, the CDR3 is TGTGCCAGCAGCCAAGTCCCCGGAAACACCATATATTTT. As protein: CASSQVPGNTIYF.

The chain couples TRBV5-1 to TRBJ1-5; D is unclear. This CDR3 has 15 residues. Looked up from germline, CDR1 is SGHRS and CDR2 is YFSETQ. V was shortened by 0 bases and J by 6 bases, with 13 bases between the two germline ends. CDR3 amino acids: CASSLAGSEGQPQHF. The CDR3 region has the DNA TGCGCCAGCAGCTTGGCCGGGTCAGAAGGTCAGCCCCAGCATTTT.

The chain is built from TRBV2 and TRBJ1-5; D is perhaps TRBD1 (5 bases). This CDR3 contains 14 residues. Between the trimmed V and J ends, which lost 8 bases and 6 bases, there was a span of 17 bases. CDR1 and CDR2 (germline): SNHLY, FYNNEI. The chain's CDR3 is CASGGSLDSQPQHF. The CDR3 DNA reads TGTGCCAGCGGGGGTTCCCTTGACAGTCAGCCCCAGCATTTT.

This clone was detected only once. The CDR3 spells CASSQDGANYEQYF. The CDR3 nucleotides are TGCGCCAGCAGCCAAGACGGGGCTAACTACGAGCAGTACTTC. The rearrangement uses TRBV4-1 and TRBJ2-7; TRBD1 or TRBD2 may be the D gene (5 bases each). The germline gives CDR1 MGHRA, CDR2 YSYEKL. There are 14 residues in the CDR3. The V and J ends lost 0 bases and 3 bases respectively, with 9 bases between them.

This chain uses TRBV24-1 with TRBJ1-2, with 8 positions matching TRBD1. CDR1 is KGHDR, CDR2 SFDVKD, per germline. There are 13 residues in the CDR3. The trim removed 3 bases at V and 5 bases at J, leaving 1 base unmatched. The CDR3 here is CATSDRTGYGYTF. CDR3 bases: TGTGCCACCAGTGATCGGACAGGGTATGGCTACACCTTC.

The chain's CDR3 is CASSQARGRDYGYTF. The DNA for the CDR3 is TGTGCCAGCAGCCAAGCACGGGGGCGCGACTATGGCTACACCTTC. The chain joins TRBV14 to TRBJ1-2; TRBD1 is a possible D gene (6 bases). Germline values: CDR1 SGHDN, CDR2 FVKESK. CDR3 size: 15 residues. V shed 1 base and J shed 3 bases, with 12 bases lying between them.

The chain has TRBV2 and TRBJ1-5; 7 positions agree with TRBD1. Germline V CDR1 and CDR2: SNHLY, FYNNEI. Trimming cost V 4 bases and J 9 bases; bases outside gene matches: 9. CDR3 length: 14 residues. The CDR3 bases are TGTGCCAGCAGTGTACGACAGGGATCTCGGCCCCAGCATTTT. Its protein product is CASSVRQGSRPQHF.

The V call is TRBV5-1, the J call TRBJ1-5; D ambiguous. Trimming shortened V by 5 bases and J by 1 base, and 16 bases separated the two germline ends. The length of the CDR3 is 16 residues. Germline loops: CDR1 SGHRS, CDR2 YFSETQ. DNA of the CDR3: TGCGCCAGCAGTCCGCTTCCTTTTGGAAGCAATCAGCCCCAGCATTTT. Its protein product is CASSPLPFGSNQPQHF.

The chain links TRBV5-4 to TRBJ1-3; 9 bases match TRBD1. Trimming took 0 bases from V and 2 from J; bases not matched to a gene: 9. Per germline, CDR1 SGHNT and CDR2 YYREEE (reference sequence). The CDR3 is 18 amino acids. This CDR3 is CASSLAEGQGLAGNTIYF. The CDR3 DNA reads TGTGCCAGCAGCTTGGCCGAGGGACAGGGTTTGGCTGGAAACACCATATATTTT. The full variable domain, completed using reference TRBV5-4 and TRBJ1-3, is ETGVTQSPTHLIKTRGQQVTLRCSSQSGHNTVSWYQQALGQGPQFIFQYYREEENGRGNFPPRFSGLQFPNYSSELNVNALELDDSALYLCASSLAEGQGLAGNTIYFGEGSWLTVV.